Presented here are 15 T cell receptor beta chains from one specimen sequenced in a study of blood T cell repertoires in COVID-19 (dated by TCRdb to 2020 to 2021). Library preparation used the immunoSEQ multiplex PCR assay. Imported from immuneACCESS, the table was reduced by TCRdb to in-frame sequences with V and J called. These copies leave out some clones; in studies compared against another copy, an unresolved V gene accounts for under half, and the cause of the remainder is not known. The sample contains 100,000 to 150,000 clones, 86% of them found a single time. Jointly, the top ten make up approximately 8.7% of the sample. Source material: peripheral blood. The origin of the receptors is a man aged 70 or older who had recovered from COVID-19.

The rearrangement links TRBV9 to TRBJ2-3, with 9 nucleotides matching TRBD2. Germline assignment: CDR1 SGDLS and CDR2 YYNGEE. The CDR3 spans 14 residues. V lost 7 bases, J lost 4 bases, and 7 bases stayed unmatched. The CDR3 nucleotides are TGTGCCAGCGGGGCGGGAGGGCCGGCAGATACGCAGTATTTT. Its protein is CASGAGGPADTQYF.

The DNA of the CDR3 is TGTGCCAGTAGTATGTTTAGCGGGGGGACGGGTGAGCAGTTCTTC. Residues: CASSMFSGGTGEQFF. This chain uses TRBV19 with TRBJ2-1, with 10 bases aligning to TRBD2. With V trimmed by 3 bases and J by 9 bases, 8 bases remained unmatched. Germline CDR1 and CDR2: LNHDA and SQIVND (reference sequence). CDR3 length: 15 amino acids.

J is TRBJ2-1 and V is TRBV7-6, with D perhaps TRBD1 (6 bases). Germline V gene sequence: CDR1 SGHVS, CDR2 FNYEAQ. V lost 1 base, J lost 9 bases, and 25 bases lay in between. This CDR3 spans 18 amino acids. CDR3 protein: CASSLVRGPNRVPSEQFF. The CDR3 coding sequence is TGTGCCAGCAGCTTAGTTAGAGGTCCAAACAGGGTACCCAGTGAGCAGTTCTTC.

The CDR3 sequence: CASSLRTGLSLYNEQFF. DNA of the CDR3: TGTGCCAGCAGTTTAAGGACGGGACTTTCCCTCTACAATGAGCAGTTCTTC. The chain joins TRBV28 to TRBJ2-1, with D possibly TRBD2 on 6 matching bases. The germline V gene has CDR1 MDHEN and CDR2 SYDVKM. There are 17 residues in the CDR3. The germline V and J ends were trimmed by 2 bases and 3 bases, with 17 bases remaining between them.

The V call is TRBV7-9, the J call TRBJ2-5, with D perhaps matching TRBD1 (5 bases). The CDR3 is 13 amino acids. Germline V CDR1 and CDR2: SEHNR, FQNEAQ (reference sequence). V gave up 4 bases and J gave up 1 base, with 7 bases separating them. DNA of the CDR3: TGTGCCAGCAGCTACGACAGCCAAGAGACCCAGTACTTC. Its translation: CASSYDSQETQYF.

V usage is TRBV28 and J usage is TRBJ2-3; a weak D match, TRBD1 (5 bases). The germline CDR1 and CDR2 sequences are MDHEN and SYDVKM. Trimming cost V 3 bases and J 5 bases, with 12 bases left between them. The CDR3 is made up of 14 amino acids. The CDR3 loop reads CASSFRASRDTQYF. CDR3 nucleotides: TGTGCCAGCAGTTTCAGGGCTTCTCGAGATACGCAGTATTTT.

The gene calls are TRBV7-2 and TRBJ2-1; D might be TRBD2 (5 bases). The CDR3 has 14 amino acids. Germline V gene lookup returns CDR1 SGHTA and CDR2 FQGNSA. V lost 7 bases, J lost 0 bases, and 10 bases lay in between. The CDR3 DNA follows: TGTGCCAGCATCTCGGGGAGCTCCTACAATGAGCAGTTCTTC. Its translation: CASISGSSYNEQFF.

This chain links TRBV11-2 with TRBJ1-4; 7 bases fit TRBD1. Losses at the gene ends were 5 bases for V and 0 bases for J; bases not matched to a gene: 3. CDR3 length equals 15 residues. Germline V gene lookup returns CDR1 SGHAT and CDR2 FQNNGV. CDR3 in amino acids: CASSQGVATNEKLFF. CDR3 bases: TGTGCCAGCAGCCAGGGGGTTGCAACTAATGAAAAACTGTTTTTT.

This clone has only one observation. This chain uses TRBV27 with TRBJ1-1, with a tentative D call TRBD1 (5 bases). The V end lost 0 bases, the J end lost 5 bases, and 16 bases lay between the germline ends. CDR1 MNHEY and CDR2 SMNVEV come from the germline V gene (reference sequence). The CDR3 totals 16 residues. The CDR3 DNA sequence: TGTGCCAGCAGTTTATCCCCACAGGCCTATGCGACTGAAGCTTTCTTT. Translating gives CASSLSPQAYATEAFF.

DNA of the CDR3: TGTGCCAGCGGACAGGGGAAACTGTTTTTT. It encodes CASGQGKLFF. The chain joins TRBV2 to TRBJ1-4, with TRBD1 identical over 9 bases. The junction had 0 bases not matched to a gene; V was cut back by 8 bases and J by 11 bases. CDR3 length: 10 residues. Germline V gives CDR1 SNHLY, CDR2 FYNNEI.

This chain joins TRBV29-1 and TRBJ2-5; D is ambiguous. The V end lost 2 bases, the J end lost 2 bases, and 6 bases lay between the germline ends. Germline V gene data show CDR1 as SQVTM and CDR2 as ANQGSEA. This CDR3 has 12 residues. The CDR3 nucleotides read TGCAGCGTTGAACCAGTTCAAGAGACCCAGTACTTC. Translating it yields CSVEPVQETQYF.

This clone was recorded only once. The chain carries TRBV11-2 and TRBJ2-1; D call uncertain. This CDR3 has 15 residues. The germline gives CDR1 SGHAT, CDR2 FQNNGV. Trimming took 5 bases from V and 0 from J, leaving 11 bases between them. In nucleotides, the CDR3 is TGTGCCAGCAGCGTATACTTGAGCTCCTACAATGAGCAGTTCTTC. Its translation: CASSVYLSSYNEQFF.

The CDR3 bases are TGTGCCAGCAGCCCTTTTACAGGGGAAGAGACCCAGTACTTC. This translates into CASSPFTGEETQYF. V gene TRBV7-2 combines with J gene TRBJ2-5; TRBD1 matches at 7 bases. The CDR3 runs to 14 residues. Germline CDR1 reads SGHTA; CDR2 reads FQGNSA. Trimming took 5 bases from V and 3 from J; bases not matched to a gene: 6.

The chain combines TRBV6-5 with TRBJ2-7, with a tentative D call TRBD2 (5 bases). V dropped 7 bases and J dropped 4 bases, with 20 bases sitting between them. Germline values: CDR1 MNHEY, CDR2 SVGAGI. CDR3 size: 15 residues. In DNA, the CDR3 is TGTGCCAGCACCTCGAAGTGGAGAGGGAAGTACGAGCAGTACTTC. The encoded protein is CASTSKWRGKYEQYF.

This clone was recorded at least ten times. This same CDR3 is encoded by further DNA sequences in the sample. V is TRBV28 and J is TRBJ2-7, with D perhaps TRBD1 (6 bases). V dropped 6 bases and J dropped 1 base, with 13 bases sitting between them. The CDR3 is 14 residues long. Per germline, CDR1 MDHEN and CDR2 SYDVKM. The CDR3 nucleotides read TGTGCCAGCAGCTGGACAGAGCTTTCCTACGAGCAGTACTTC. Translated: CASSWTELSYEQYF.